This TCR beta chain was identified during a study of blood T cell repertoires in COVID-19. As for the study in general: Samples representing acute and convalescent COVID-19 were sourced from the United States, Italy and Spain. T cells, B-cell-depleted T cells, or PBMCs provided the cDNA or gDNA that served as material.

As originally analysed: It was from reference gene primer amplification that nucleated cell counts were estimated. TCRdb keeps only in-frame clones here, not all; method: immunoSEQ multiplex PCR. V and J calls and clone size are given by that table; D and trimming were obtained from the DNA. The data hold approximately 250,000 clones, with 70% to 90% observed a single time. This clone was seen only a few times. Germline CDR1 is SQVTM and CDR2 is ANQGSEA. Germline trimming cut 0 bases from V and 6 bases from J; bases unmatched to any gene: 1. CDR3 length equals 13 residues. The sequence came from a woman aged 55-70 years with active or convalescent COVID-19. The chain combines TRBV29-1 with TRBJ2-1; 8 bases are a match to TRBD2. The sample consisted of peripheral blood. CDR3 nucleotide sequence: TGCAGCGTTGAAGAGGGACTAGGCAATGAGCAGTTCTTC. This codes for CSVEEGLGNEQFF.